The entry below describes one TCR beta chain. Its antigen is still unknown. Within one base of it there is no much larger clone, and no base qualities were kept. CDR1 and CDR2 (MGHDK, SYGVNS) derive from the germline V gene. Cut back by 6 bases and 1 base, the V and J ends lie 10 bases apart. There are 13 amino acids in the CDR3, from cysteine to phenylalanine inclusive. CDR3 DNA only is kept here, 39 bases in frame from base 1. This sample is drawn from a study of long-term antiretroviral therapy in people with HIV (dated by TCRdb to between 2021 and 2023). General notes on the study: The earliest samples were collected approximately a decade before the 2015 WHO recommendation for immediate ART, a period when ART was typically delayed until CD4 counts fell. A total of fewer than 250 cryopreserved PBMC samples came from approximately 30 adults with confirmed HIV infection and were collected serially over a mean of roughly 6 years (range 1-12). About 35% of the 30 participants with HIV were female. Whether ART initiation and durable HIV suppression were associated with changes in peripheral blood TRB repertoire composition and diversity was tested in a retrospective serial study. No cross-contamination during QIAcube processing turned up in test extractions that ran a monoclonal T-cell line alongside more than 30 polyclonal samples.

The immunoSEQ hsTCRB v3.0 assay was used at survey level resolution for TRB variable region sequencing. A depth of roughly 35,000-55,000 T-cell genomes per sample was targeted for TRB sequencing. Pooled TRB libraries were sequenced on an Illumina MiSeq with a v3 150-cycle kit. Per the source publication's procedure: Repertoire analysis ran in R within a reproducible Nextflow workflow covering QC, data transformation and analysis. LymphoSeq2, an R package for exploring AIRR-Seq data, was used to implement custom analyses. A handful of samples that produced fewer than 5000 total TRB sequences were removed, so fewer than 200 HIV repertoires were analyzed. Of the 188 retained HIV repertoires, approximately 60 were collected before and approximately 130 after ART initiation. Repertoires were downsampled to 5000 TRB nucleotide sequences, and summary statistics were averaged over 100 downsampling iterations. The analysis kept only TRB sequences whose CDR3 regions were at least seven amino acids long. Two measures captured diversity: a Shannon entropy-derived clonality score and the Gini coefficient. Repertoire networks linked the top 5000 CDR3 amino acid sequences whenever two sequences differed by an edit distance of one. GLIPH2 predicted antigen specificity groups and MHC restriction for TRB CDR3 amino acid sequences. To flag known CMV, EBV, HIV or tissue antigen associations, CDR3 amino acid sequences were matched against VDJdb and McPAS-TCR. Pre-ART, post-ART and control groups were compared with Wilcoxon signed-rank tests and Holm-Bonferroni correction. As stored in TCRdb, this immuneACCESS dataset retains in-frame rearrangements with V and J assigned. A fraction of the clones does not appear; measured against another copy, unresolved V genes explain less than half of the discrepancy, and the remainder lacks a known reason. V, J and clone size derive from that table, while D and trimming were established from the DNA sequence. Recorded for this sample are about 19,000 clones; 75% to 85% of them occurred a single time. The ten largest clonotypes hold roughly 10% of the sample.

To be included, a participant needed at least one PBMC sample from before ART initiation plus at least two post-ART samples. Treatment was received in the United States of America by all participants with HIV. Before DNA extraction, cryopreserved samples of about 0.95-11 million PBMC were thawed and then washed. At the time of the earliest PBMC sample, participants with HIV were aged between about 23 and 54 years. PBMC samples from each participant spanned 1-4 timepoints before ART initiation and 2-8 timepoints after ART initiation, with a median of 7 samples. For every participant, serial HIV viral load, CD4+ T-cell count, ART history and demographic data were obtained. Using a Qiagen kit on a QIAcube, genomic DNA was extracted from unsorted PBMC, with samples processed in batches of 12. Broad study findings and their caveats: At every time point, the repertoire was dominated by expanded TRB clones first identified before ART initiation, although this dominance fluctuated and, in many PLHIV, declined after ART. Starting ART was linked to a significant rise in TRB diversity, yet even with long-term ART the diversity remained significantly lower than in transplant donor controls. Compared with controls, HIV repertoires had narrower CDR3 length ranges, and the network structure pointed to an antigen-experienced repertoire that shifted only slightly toward naive after ART. Unsorted PBMC were profiled instead of sorted CD4+ and CD8+ T cells because pre-ART samples had limited cell numbers. Limited PBMC availability meant only the TCR beta chain was sequenced, without alpha chain pairing. Inferences about post-ART repertoire changes are limited because no data were available on ART adherence, viral resistance or therapy changes. Samples dated from about 2004 to 2018, and the ART regimens used may be less effective than current ones.

The chain uses TRBV25-1 and TRBJ2-7; a confident D gene designation cannot be given. The sample here was unsorted PBMCs, taken 0.2 years after starting antiretroviral therapy. This sequence was found in a woman aged 40-49 years with HIV. Here is the DNA: TGTGCCAGCAGCGCTCTCCCGTCCTACGAGCAGTACTTC. Its protein is CASSALPSYEQYF.